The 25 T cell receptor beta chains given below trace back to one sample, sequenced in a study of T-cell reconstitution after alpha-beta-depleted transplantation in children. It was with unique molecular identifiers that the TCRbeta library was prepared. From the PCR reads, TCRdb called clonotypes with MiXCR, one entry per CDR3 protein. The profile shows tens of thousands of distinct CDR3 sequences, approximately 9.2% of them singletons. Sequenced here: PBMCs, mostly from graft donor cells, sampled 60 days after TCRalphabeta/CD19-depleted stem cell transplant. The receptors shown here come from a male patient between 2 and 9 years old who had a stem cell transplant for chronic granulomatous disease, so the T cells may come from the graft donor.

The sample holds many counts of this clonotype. As DNA, the CDR3 is TGTGCCAGCACTACGAACTTCGGGACAGGGAAGACCGGGGAGCTGTTTTTT. Its protein is CASTTNFGTGKTGELFF. V is TRBV12-3 or TRBV12-4 and J is TRBJ2-2; 9 bases are a match to TRBD1. Trimming cost V 7 bases and J 5 bases; bases outside gene matches: 14. The CDR3 sequence is 17 residues long.

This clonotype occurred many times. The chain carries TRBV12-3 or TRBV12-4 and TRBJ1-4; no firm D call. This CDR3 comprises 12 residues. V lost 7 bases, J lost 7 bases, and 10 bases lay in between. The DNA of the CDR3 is TGTGCCAGCAAACTCCGTACTGAAAAACTGTTTTTT. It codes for CASKLRTEKLFF.

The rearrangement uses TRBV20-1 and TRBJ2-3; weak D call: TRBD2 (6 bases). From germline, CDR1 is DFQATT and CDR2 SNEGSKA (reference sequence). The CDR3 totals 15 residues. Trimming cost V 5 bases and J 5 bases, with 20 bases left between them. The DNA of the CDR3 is TGCAGTGCTTATAACCCGGGACTTTCTGAAGATACGCAGTATTTT. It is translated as CSAYNPGLSEDTQYF.

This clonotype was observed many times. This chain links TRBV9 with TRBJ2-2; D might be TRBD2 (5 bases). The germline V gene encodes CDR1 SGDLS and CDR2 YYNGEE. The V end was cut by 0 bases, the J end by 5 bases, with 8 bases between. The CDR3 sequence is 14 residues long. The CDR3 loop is CASSVATGTGELFF. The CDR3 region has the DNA TGTGCCAGCAGCGTAGCTACGGGGACCGGGGAGCTGTTTTTT.

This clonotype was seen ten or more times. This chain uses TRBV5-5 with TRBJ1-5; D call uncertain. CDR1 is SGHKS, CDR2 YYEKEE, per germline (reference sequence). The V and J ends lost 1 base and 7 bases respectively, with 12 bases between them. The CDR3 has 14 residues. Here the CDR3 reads CASSLHFLGQPQHF. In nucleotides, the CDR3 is TGTGCCAGCAGCTTGCACTTCTTGGGGCAGCCCCAGCATTTT.

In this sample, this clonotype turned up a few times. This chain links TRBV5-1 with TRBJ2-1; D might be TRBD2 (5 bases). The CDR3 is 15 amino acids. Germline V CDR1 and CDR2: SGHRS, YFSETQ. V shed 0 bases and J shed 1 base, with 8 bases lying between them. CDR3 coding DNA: TGCGCCAGCAGCTTGGGGTTAGCGTCCTACAATGAGCAGTTCTTC. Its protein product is CASSLGLASYNEQFF.

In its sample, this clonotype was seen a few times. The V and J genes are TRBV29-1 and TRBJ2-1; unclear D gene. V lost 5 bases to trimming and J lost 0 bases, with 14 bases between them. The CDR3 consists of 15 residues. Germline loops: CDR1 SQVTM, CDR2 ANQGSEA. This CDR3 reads CSVPRLPYSYNEQFF. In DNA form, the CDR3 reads TGCAGCGTTCCAAGACTCCCGTACTCCTACAATGAGCAGTTCTTC.

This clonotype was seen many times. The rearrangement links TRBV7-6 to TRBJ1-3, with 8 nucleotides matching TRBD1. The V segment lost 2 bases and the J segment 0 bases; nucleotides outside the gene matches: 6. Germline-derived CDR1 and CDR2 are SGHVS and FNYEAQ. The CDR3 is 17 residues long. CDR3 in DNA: TGTGCCAGCAGCTTACTAAGACAGGGGAGCTCTGGAAACACCATATATTTT. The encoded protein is CASSLLRQGSSGNTIYF.

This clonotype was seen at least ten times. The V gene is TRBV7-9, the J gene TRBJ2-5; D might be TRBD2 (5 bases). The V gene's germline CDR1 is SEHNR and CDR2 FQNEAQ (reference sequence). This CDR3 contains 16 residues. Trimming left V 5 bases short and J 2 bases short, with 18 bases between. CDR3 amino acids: CASSPGILGIQETQYF. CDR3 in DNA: TGTGCCAGCAGCCCCGGGATCTTAGGGATTCAAGAGACCCAGTACTTC.

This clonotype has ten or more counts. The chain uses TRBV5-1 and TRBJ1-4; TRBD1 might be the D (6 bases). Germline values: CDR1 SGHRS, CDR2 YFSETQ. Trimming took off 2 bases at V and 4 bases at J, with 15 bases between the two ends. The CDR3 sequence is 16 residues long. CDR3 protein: CASSFGGRAYNEKLFF. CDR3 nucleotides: TGCGCCAGCAGCTTCGGGGGCCGAGCCTATAATGAAAAACTGTTTTTT.

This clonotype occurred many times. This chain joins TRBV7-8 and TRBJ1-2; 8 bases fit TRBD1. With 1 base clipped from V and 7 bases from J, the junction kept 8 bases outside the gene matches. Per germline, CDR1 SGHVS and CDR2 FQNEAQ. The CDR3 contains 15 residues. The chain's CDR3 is CASSLGRTGWGGYTF. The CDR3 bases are TGTGCCAGCAGCTTAGGAAGGACAGGGTGGGGTGGCTACACCTTC.

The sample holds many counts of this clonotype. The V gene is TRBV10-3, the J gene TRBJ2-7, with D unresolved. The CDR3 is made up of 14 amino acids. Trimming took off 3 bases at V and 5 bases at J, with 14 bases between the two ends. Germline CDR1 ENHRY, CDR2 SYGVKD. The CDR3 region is CAISDGSIPNEQYF. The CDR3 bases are TGTGCCATCAGTGATGGAAGTATCCCCAACGAGCAGTACTTC.

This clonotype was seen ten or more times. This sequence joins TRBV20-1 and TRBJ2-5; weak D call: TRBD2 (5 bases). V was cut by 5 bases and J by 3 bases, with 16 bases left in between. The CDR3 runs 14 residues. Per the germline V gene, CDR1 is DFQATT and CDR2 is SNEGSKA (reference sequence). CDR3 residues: CSAGSYTDKETQYF. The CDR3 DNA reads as TGCAGTGCTGGGAGCTACACAGATAAAGAGACCCAGTACTTC.

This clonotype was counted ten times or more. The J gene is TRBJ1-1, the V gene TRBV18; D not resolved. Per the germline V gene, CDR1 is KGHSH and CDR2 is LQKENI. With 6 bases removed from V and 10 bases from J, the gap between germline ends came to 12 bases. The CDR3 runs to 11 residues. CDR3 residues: CASSRGNGAFF. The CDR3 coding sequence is TGTGCCAGCTCCCGAGGGAATGGAGCTTTCTTT.

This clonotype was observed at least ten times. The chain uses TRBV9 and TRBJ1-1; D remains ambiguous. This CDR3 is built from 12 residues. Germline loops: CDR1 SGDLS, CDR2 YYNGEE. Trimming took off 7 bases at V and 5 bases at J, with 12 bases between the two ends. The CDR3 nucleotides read TGTGCCAGCCGTCGACTCGGGACTGAAGCTTTCTTT. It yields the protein CASRRLGTEAFF.

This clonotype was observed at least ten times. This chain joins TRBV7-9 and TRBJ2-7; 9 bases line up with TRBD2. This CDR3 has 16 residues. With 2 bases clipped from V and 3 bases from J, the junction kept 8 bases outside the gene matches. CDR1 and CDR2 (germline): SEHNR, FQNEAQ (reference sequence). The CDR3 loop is CASSLFPIAGVYEQYF. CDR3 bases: TGTGCCAGCAGCTTATTCCCTATAGCGGGAGTCTACGAGCAGTACTTC.

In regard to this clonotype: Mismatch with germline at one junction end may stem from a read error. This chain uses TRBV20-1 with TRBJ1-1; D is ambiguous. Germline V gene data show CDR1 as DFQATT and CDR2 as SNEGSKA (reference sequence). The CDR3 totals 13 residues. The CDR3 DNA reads TGCAGAGCTAGAGACTGGAGAAAAACTGAAGCTTTCTTT. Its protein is CRARDWRKTEAFF.

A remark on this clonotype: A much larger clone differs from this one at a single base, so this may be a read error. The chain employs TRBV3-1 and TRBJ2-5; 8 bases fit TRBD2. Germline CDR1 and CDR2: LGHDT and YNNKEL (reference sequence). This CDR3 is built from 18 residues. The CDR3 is CASTQEWKELAGGETQYF. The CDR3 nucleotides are TGTGCCAGCACCCAAGAATGGAAGGAGCTAGCGGGCGGGGAGACCCAGTACTTC.

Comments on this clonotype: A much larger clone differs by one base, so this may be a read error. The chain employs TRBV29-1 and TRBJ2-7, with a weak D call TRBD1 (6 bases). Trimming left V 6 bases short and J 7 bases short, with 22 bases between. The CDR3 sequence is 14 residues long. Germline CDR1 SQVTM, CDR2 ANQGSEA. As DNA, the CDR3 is TGCAGCGTAAGCCGGGACAACGCTTTTATTGAGCAGTACTTC. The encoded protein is CSVSRDNAFIEQYF.

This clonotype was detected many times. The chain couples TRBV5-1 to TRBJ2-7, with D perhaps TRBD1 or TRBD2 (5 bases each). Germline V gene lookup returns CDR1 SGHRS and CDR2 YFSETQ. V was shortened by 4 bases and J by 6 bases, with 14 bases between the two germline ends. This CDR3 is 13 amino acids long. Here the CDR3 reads CASSATGTGEQYF. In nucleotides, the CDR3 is TGCGCCAGCAGCGCGACCGGGACGGGCGAGCAGTACTTC.

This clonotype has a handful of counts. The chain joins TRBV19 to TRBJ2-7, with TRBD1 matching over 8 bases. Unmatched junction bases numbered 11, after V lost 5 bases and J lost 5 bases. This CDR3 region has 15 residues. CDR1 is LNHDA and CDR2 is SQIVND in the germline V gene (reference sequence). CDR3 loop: CASSAAGGAVHEQYF. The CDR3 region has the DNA TGTGCCAGTAGTGCTGCAGGGGGCGCTGTACACGAGCAGTACTTC.

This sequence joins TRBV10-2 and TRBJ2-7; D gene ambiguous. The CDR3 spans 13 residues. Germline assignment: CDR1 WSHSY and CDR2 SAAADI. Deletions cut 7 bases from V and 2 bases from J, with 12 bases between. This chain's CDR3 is CASKAAPTYEQYF. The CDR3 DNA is TGCGCCAGCAAGGCAGCCCCAACCTACGAGCAGTACTTC.

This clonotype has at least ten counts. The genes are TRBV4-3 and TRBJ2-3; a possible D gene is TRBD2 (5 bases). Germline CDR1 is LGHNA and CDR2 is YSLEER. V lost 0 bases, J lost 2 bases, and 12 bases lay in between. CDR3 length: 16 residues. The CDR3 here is CASSQDWRLSTDTQYF. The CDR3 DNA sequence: TGCGCCAGCAGCCAAGATTGGAGACTATCCACAGATACGCAGTATTTT.

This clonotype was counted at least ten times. The CDR3 here is CASSKEKARAHAGELFF. CDR3 nucleotides: TGTGCCAGCAGCAAAGAGAAGGCCAGGGCACACGCCGGGGAGCTGTTTTTT. The gene calls are TRBV21-1 and TRBJ2-2; the table's D gene call, TRBD1, was not cross checked with the DNA. TRBV21-1 is a pseudogene locus. CDR3 length equals 17 residues.

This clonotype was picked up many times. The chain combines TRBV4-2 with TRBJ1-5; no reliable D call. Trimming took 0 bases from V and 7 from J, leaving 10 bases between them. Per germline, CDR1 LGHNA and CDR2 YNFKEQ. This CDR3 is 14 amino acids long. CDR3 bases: TGTGCCAGCAGCCAAGATAAAGTTAACCAGCCCCAGCATTTT. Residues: CASSQDKVNQPQHF.